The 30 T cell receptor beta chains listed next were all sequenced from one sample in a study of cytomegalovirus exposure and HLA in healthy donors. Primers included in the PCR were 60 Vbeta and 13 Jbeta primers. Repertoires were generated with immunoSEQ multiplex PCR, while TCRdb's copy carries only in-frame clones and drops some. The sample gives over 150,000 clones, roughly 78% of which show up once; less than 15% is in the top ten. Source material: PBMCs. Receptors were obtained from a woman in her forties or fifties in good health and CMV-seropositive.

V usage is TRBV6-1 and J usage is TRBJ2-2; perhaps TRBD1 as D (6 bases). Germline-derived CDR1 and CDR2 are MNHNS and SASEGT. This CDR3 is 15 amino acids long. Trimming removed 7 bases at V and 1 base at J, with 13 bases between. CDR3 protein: CASTPGHLNTGELFF. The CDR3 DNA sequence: TGTGCCAGCACTCCGGGACACCTGAACACCGGGGAGCTGTTTTTT.

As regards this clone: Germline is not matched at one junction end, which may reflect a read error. CDR3 DNA sequence: TGTGCCAGCAGCCGGGGCTGGGGGCAGCTCTCTGGAAACACCAGATATTTT. This gives the protein CASSRGWGQLSGNTRYF. The chain recombines TRBV5-6 with TRBJ1-3; possibly TRBD1 for D (6 bases). The V gene's germline CDR1 is SGHDT and CDR2 YYEEEE. This CDR3 has 17 amino acids. Combining the CDR3 with reference TRBV5-6 and TRBJ1-3 gives the whole variable domain DAGVTQSPTHLIKTRGQQVTLRCSPKSGHDTVSWYQQALGQGPQFIFQYYEEEERQRGNFPDRFSGHQFPNYSSELNVNALLLGDSALYLCASSRGWGQLSGNTRYFGEGSWLTVV.

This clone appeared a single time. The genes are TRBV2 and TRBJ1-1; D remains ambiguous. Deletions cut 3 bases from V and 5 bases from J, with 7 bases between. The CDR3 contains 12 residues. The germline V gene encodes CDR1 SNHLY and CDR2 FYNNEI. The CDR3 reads CASSDRGTEAFF. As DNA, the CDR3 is TGTGCCAGCAGTGACCGCGGGACTGAAGCTTTCTTT. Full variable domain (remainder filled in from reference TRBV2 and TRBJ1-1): EPEVTQTPSHQVTQMGQEVILRCVPISNHLYFYWYRQILGQKVEFLVSFYNNEISEKSEIFDDQFSVERPDGSNFTLKIRSTKLEDSAMYFCASSDRGTEAFFGQGTRLTVV.

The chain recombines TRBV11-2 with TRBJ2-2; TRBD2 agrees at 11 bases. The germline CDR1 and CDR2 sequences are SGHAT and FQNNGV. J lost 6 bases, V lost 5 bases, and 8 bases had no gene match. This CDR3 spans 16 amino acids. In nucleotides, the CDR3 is TGTGCCAGCAGCGTTAGCGGGGGGGCCGCGGCCGGGGAGCTGTTTTTT. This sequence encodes CASSVSGGAAAGELFF.

CDR3 sequence reads: CASSLGTNYEQYF. The CDR3 coding sequence is TGTGCCAGCAGCTTGGGCACCAACTACGAGCAGTACTTC. The genes are TRBV7-8 and TRBJ2-7; the D is unclear. The length of the CDR3 is 13 residues. Trimming removed 3 bases from V and 3 bases from J, with 9 bases in between. Germline V lookup: CDR1 SGHVS, CDR2 FQNEAQ.

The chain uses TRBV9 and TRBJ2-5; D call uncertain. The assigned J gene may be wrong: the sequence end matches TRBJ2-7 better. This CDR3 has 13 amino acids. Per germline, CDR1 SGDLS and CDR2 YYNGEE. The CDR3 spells CASSVGEYYEQYF. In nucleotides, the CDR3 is TGTGCCAGCAGCGTAGGAGAGTATTACGAGCAGTACTTC.

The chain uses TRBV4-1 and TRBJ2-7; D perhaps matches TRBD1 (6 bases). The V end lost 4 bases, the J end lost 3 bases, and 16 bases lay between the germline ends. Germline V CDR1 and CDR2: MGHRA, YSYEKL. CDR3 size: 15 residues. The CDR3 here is CASSLTTGSHYEQYF. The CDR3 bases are TGCGCCAGCAGCCTAACGACAGGTTCGCACTACGAGCAGTACTTC.

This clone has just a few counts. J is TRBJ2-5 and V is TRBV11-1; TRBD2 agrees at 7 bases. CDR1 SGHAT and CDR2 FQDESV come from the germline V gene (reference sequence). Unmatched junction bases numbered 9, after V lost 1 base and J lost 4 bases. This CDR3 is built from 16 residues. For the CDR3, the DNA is TGTGCCAGCAGCTTAGGCCCAGGCGGGGAGGGAGAGACCCAGTACTTC. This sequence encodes CASSLGPGGEGETQYF.

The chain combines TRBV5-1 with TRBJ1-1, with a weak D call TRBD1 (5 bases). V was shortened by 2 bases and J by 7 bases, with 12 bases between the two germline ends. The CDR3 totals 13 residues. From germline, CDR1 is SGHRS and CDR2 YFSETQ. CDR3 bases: TGCGCCAGCAGCTTTGGGCAGGGAAATGAAGCTTTCTTT. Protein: CASSFGQGNEAFF.

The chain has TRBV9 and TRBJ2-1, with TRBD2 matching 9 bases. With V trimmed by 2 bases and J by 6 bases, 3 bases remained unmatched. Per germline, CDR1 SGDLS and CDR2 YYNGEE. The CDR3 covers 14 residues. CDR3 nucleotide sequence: TGTGCCAGCAGCGTGTCGGGACTAGCCAATGAGCAGTTCTTC. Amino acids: CASSVSGLANEQFF.

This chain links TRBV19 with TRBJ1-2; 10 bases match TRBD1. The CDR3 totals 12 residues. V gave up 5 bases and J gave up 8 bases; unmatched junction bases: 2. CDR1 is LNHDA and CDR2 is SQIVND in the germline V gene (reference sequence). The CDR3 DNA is TGTGCCAGTAGTGGACAGGGGGTCGGCTACACCTTC. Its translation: CASSGQGVGYTF.

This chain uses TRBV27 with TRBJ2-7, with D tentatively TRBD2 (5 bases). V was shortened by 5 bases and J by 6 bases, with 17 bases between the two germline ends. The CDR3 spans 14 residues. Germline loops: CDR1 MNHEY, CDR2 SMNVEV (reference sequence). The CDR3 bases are TGTGCCAGCAGTCCCCGAAGCGGTTTAGGCGAGCAGTACTTC. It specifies CASSPRSGLGEQYF.

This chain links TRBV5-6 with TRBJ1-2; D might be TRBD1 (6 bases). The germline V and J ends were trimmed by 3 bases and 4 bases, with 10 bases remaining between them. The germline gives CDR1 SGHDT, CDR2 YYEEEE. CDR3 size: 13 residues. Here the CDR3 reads CASSSGQTYGYTF. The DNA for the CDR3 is TGTGCCAGCAGCTCCGGACAGACCTATGGCTACACCTTC.

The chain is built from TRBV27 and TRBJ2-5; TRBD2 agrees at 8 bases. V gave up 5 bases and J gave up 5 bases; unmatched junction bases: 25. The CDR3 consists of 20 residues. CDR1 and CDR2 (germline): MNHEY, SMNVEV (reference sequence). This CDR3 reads CASSQKPPGGGTGNRETQYF. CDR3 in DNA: TGTGCCAGCAGTCAAAAACCACCGGGGGGGGGCACGGGGAATAGGGAGACCCAGTACTTC.

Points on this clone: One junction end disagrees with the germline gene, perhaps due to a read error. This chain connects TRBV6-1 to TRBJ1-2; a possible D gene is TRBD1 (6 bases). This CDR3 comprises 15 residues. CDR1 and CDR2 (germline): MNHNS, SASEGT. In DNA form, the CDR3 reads TGTGCCATCAGTGATACAGGGAACTACCTCTATGGCTACACCTTC. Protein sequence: CAISDTGNYLYGYTF.

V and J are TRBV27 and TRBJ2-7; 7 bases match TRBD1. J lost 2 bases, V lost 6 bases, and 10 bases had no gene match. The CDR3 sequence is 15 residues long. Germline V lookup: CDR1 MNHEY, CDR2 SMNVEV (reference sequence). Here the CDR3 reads CASSLKQGKTYEQYF. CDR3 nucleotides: TGTGCCAGCAGCCTTAAACAGGGGAAAACCTACGAGCAGTACTTC.

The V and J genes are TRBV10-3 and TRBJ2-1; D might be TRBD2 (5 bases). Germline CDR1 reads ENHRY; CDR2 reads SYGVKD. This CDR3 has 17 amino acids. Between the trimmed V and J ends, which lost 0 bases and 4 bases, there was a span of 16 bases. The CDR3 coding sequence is TGTGCCATCAGTGAGTCGTGGACGGACTCCTTTTACAATGAGCAGTTCTTC. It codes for CAISESWTDSFYNEQFF.

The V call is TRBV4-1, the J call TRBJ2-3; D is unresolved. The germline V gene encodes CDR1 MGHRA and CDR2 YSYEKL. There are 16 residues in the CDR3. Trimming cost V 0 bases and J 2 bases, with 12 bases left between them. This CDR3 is CASSQDAGAPTDTQYF. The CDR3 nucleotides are TGCGCCAGCAGCCAAGACGCTGGAGCCCCCACAGATACGCAGTATTTT.

As DNA, the CDR3 is TGTGCCAGCAGTTTGTTCAGGGGAGGGGATACGCAGTATTTT. It encodes CASSLFRGGDTQYF. The V and J genes are TRBV27 and TRBJ2-3; possible D gene TRBD2, 7 bases. The CDR3 loop spans 14 amino acids. Deletions cut 3 bases from V and 6 bases from J, with 13 bases between. Germline CDR1 MNHEY, CDR2 SMNVEV (reference sequence).

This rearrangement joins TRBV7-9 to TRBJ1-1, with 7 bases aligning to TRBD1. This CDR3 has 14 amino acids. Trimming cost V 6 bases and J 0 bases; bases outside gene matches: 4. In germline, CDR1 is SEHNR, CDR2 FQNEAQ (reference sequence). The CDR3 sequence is CASSSGTVNTEAFF. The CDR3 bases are TGTGCCAGCAGTTCCGGGACAGTGAACACTGAAGCTTTCTTT. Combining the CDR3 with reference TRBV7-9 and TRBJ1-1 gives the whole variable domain DTGVSQNPRHKITKRGQNVTFRCDPISEHNRLYWYRQTLGQGPEFLTYFQNEAQLEKSRLLSDRFSAERPKGSFSTLEIQRTEQGDSAMYLCASSSGTVNTEAFFGQGTRLTVV.

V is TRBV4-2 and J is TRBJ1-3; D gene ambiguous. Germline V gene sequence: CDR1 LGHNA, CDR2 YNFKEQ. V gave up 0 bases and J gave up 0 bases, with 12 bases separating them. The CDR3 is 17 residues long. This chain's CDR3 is CASSQEIVGSSGNTIYF. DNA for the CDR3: TGTGCCAGCAGCCAAGAGATAGTAGGGAGCTCTGGAAACACCATATATTTT.

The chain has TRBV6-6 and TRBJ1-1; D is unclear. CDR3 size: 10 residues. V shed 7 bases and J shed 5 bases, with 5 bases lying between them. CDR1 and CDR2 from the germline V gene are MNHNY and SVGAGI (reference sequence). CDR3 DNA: TGTGCCAGCACCCTAACTGAAGCTTTCTTT. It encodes CASTLTEAFF.

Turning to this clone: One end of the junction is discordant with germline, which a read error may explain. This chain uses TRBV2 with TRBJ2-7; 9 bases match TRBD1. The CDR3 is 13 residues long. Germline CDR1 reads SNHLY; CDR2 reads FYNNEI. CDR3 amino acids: CANSTTGGYEQYF. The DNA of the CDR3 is TGTGCCAACAGTACGACAGGGGGGTACGAGCAGTACTTC.

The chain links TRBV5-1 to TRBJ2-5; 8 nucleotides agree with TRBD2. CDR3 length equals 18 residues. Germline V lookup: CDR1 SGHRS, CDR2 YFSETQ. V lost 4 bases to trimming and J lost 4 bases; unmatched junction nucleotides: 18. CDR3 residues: CASSTGALAGLARETQYF. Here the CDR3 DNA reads TGCGCCAGCAGCACTGGGGCGCTAGCGGGTTTGGCGCGAGAGACCCAGTACTTC.

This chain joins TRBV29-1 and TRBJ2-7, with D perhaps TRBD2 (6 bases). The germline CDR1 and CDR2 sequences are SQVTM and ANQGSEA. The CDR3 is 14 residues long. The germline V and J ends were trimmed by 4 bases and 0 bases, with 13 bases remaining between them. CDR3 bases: TGCAGCGTTGCCGGGACTCCCAGCTCCTACGAGCAGTACTTC. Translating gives CSVAGTPSSYEQYF.

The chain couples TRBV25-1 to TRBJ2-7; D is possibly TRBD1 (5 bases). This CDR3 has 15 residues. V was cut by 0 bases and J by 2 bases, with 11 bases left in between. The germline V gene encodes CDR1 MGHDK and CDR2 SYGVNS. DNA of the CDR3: TGTGCCAGCAGTGAATATGGGGCAGGAACCTACGAGCAGTACTTC. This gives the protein CASSEYGAGTYEQYF.

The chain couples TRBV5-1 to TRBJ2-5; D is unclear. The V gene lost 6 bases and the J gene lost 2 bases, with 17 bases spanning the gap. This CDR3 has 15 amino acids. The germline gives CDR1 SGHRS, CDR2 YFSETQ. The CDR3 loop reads CASTTSSSYQETQYF. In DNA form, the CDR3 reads TGCGCCAGCACCACCAGTTCTAGTTATCAAGAGACCCAGTACTTC.

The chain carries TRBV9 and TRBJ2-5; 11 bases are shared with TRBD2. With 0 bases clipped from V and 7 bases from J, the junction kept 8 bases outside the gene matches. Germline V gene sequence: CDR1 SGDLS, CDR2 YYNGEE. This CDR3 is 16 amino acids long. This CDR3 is CASSVDYSGGAGTQYF. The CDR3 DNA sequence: TGTGCCAGCAGCGTAGATTATAGCGGGGGGGCCGGGACCCAGTACTTC.

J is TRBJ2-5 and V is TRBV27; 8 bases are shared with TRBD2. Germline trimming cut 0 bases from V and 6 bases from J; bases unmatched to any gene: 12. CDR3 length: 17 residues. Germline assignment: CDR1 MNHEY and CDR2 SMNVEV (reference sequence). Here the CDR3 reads CASSLSRRRGDFKTQYF. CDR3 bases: TGTGCCAGCAGTTTATCCAGGCGGCGGGGGGATTTTAAGACCCAGTACTTC.

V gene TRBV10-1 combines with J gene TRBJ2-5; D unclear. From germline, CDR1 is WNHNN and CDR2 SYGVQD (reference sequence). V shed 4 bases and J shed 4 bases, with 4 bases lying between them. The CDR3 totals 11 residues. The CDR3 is CASSAGETQYF. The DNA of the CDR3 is TGCGCCAGCAGTGCGGGAGAGACCCAGTACTTC.